These 13 T cell receptor beta chains came from one sample sequenced in a study of blood T cell dynamics during melanoma immunotherapy. Described time point: week 3, after first cycle of checkpoint inhibitor. Repertoires were generated with immunoSEQ multiplex PCR, while TCRdb's copy carries only in-frame clones and drops some. The sample lists some 450 clones; around 78% were seen once. Sequencing used central memory CD8+ T cells from blood, obtained from a patient treated with checkpoint blockade. These receptors were obtained from a human donor with melanoma.

The CDR3 bases are TGTGCCAGCAGCCGGGACAGTTCCTACAATGAGCAGTTCTTC. This encodes CASSRDSSYNEQFF. The chain is built from TRBV6-1 and TRBJ2-1; 7 bases are shared with TRBD1. This CDR3 region has 14 residues. From germline, CDR1 is MNHNS and CDR2 SASEGT. Trimming at V came to 6 bases and at J to 1 base, leaving 3 bases not matched to a gene.

The chain uses TRBV27 and TRBJ2-7; 9 bases line up with TRBD1. V gave up 6 bases and J gave up 7 bases; unmatched junction bases: 10. CDR3 size: 14 residues. CDR1 is MNHEY, CDR2 SMNVEV, per germline (reference sequence). In nucleotides, the CDR3 is TGTGCCAGCAGCCTCGGACAGGGGAGTAGGGAGCAGTACTTC. It codes for CASSLGQGSREQYF.

This chain uses TRBV4-3 with TRBJ1-1; tentative D call: TRBD1 (6 bases). This CDR3 has 14 amino acids. CDR1 LGHNA and CDR2 YSLEER come from the germline V gene. V shed 2 bases and J shed 4 bases, with 11 bases lying between them. The CDR3 DNA reads as TGCGCCAGCAGCCAAAGTCTGGGGGCCACTGAAGCTTTCTTT. Its protein product is CASSQSLGATEAFF.

This chain joins TRBV11-2 and TRBJ1-1, with a tentative D call TRBD1 (5 bases). The CDR3 runs 14 residues. V lost 5 bases and J 5 bases, leaving 15 bases between the germline ends. Germline CDR1 SGHAT, CDR2 FQNNGV. The DNA for the CDR3 is TGTGCCAGCAGCCCAAACCAGGGTTGGACTGAAGCTTTCTTT. Amino acid sequence: CASSPNQGWTEAFF.

The gene calls are TRBV10-3 and TRBJ1-5, with a tentative D call TRBD1 (6 bases). The CDR3 runs to 15 residues. V lost 1 base, J lost 1 base, and 8 bases lay in between. Germline-derived CDR1 and CDR2 are ENHRY and SYGVKD. The CDR3 sequence: CAISELTGSNQPQHF. The CDR3 DNA reads TGTGCCATCAGTGAGTTAACAGGGAGCAATCAGCCCCAGCATTTT.

This clone was seen a few times. For the CDR3, the DNA is TGTGCCAGCAGTTTGGGGTTCGGTAACACTGAAGCTTTCTTT. Protein sequence: CASSLGFGNTEAFF. This sequence joins TRBV27 and TRBJ1-1; no reliable D call. Trimming removed 3 bases at V and 2 bases at J, with 10 bases between. This CDR3 has 14 residues. The V gene's germline CDR1 is MNHEY and CDR2 SMNVEV (reference sequence).

This clone has just one count. The chain has TRBV6-1 and TRBJ2-2; 9 bases line up with TRBD2. Germline-derived CDR1 and CDR2 are MNHNS and SASEGT. V lost 7 bases and J lost 5; bases outside the gene matches: 8. The CDR3 has 15 residues. This CDR3 reads CASKVASGDTGELFF. CDR3 in DNA: TGTGCCAGCAAGGTGGCTAGCGGGGATACCGGGGAGCTGTTTTTT.

The gene calls are TRBV28 and TRBJ1-2; TRBD1 agrees at 8 bases. CDR1 is MDHEN and CDR2 is SYDVKM in the germline V gene. The V gene end was trimmed by 6 bases and the J gene end by 12 bases; junction bases not matched to a gene: 15. The CDR3 runs 14 residues. CDR3 protein: CASSRKWTGFGNTF. Here the CDR3 DNA reads TGTGCCAGCAGCCGAAAGTGGACAGGGTTTGGGAACACCTTC.

This clone was found once. The chain has TRBV30 and TRBJ1-3; no definite D call. Trimming left V 4 bases short and J 1 base short, with 5 bases between. Germline lookup yields CDR1 GTSNPN and CDR2 SVGIG (reference sequence). This CDR3 comprises 12 residues. The CDR3 here is CAWKRSGNTIYF. In DNA form, the CDR3 reads TGTGCCTGGAAAAGATCTGGAAACACCATATATTTT.

In nucleotides, the CDR3 is TGTGCCAGTAGTCCAGGGGGCCCCTACGAGCAGTACTTC. Translating gives CASSPGGPYEQYF. The chain joins TRBV19 to TRBJ2-7, with 8 bases matching TRBD1. CDR1 and CDR2 (germline): LNHDA, SQIVND (reference sequence). Trimming cost V 5 bases and J 2 bases; bases outside gene matches: 2. CDR3 length: 13 amino acids.

The chain links TRBV27 to TRBJ2-1, with TRBD1 matching over 7 bases. Germline V gene data show CDR1 as MNHEY and CDR2 as SMNVEV (reference sequence). The length of the CDR3 is 17 residues. V trimming: 3 bases; J trimming: 0 bases; junction bases outside the gene matches: 8. DNA of the CDR3: TGTGCCAGCAGTTTTATAGGGGGCGGAAGCTCCTACAATGAGCAGTTCTTC. Translating it yields CASSFIGGGSSYNEQFF.

V is TRBV4-1 and J is TRBJ2-3; 10 bases align to TRBD2. Germline lookup yields CDR1 MGHRA and CDR2 YSYEKL. Germline trimming cut 10 bases from V and 3 bases from J; bases unmatched to any gene: 10. CDR3 length: 15 residues. In DNA, the CDR3 is TGCGCCACTCGAGGGGCTAGCGGGAGTACAGATACGCAGTATTTT. This sequence encodes CATRGASGSTDTQYF.

This clone has more than one count but fewer than ten. The sample holds other DNA sequences that translate to the same CDR3. This chain links TRBV5-6 with TRBJ2-7; D is tentatively TRBD1 or TRBD2 (5 bases each). The germline V gene encodes CDR1 SGHDT and CDR2 YYEEEE. The CDR3 sequence is 14 residues long. Trimming cost V 2 bases and J 1 base, with 10 bases left between them. In DNA form, the CDR3 reads TGTGCCAGCAGCTTCGGGGACCCTTCCTACGAGCAGTACTTC. This gives the protein CASSFGDPSYEQYF.